This entry is about one T cell receptor (beta chain). Its specificity is unknown. This sample was taken from a study of shared clonotypes between healthy human individuals. Subsets obtained from CD4+ cells comprised CD45RA+ naive and CD45RA-negative memory cells. Regarding the study as a whole: Relative to their counterparts shared across all four donors, non-shared clonotypes exhibited diminished generation probabilities.

Germline V gene sequence: CDR1 SNHLY, CDR2 FYNNEI. V was shortened by 0 bases and J by 4 bases, with 10 bases between the two germline ends. The CDR3 is 15 amino acids. Using immunoSEQ multiplex PCR, the repertoire was profiled, and TCRdb retains in-frame clones only, with some absent. The sample lists some 1.4 million clones, around 97% seen once, with about 1% in the top ten. The rearrangement links TRBV2 to TRBJ2-1; D is perhaps TRBD2 (6 bases). What was sequenced was naive CD4+ T cells sorted from blood. Regarding subset: CD45RA+ positively selected. The sequence was collected from a man aged 25-40 years in good health. The CDR3, as DNA: TGTGCCAGCAGTGAAGCGGGCGGGAATTACAATGAGCAGTTCTTC. Its protein is CASSEAGGNYNEQFF.